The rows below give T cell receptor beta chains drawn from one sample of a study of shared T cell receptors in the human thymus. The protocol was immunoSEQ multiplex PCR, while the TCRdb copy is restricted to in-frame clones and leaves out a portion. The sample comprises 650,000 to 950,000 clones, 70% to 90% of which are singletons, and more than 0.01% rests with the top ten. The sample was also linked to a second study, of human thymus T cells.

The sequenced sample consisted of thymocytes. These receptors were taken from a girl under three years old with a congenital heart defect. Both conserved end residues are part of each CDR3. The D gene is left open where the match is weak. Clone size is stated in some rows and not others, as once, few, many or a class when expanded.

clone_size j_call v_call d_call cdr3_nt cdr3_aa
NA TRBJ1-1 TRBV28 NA TGTGCCAGCAGCCGGGGGATGGACACTGAAGCTTTCTTT CASSRGMDTEAFF
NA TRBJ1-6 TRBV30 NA TGTGCCTGGAGTCCAGTGGGGGGGGAAAATTCACCCCTCCACTTT CAWSPVGGENSPLHF
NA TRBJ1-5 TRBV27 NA TGTGCCAGCTTAAGAGTTAATCAGCCCCAGCATTTT CASLRVNQPQHF
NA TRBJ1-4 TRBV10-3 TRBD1 TGTGCCATCAGTGAGAGGGGGACAGCGCCAAATGAAAAACTGTTTTTT CAISERGTAPNEKLFF
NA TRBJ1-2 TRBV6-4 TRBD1 TGTGCCAGCAGTGATGGGACAGGGGATATGGATGGCTACACCTTC CASSDGTGDMDGYTF
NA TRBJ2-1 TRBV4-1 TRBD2 TGCGCCAGCAGCCAGGGGACTAGCGTTGTCCATGAGCAGTTCTTC CASSQGTSVVHEQFF
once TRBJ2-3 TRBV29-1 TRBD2 TGCAGCGTTGAATCTCGGGAGGGGGATACGCAGTATTTT CSVESREGDTQYF
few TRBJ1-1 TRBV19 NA TGTGCCAGTAGTATGGGGGGGCTGAACACTGAAGCTTTCTTT CASSMGGLNTEAFF
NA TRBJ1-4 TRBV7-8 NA TGTGCCAGCAGTTCTAGGGGAAATGAAAAACTGTTTTTT CASSSRGNEKLFF
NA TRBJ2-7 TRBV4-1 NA TGCGCCAGCAGCCTAGGCGGGAAGAACCCATTCTACGAGCAGTACTTC CASSLGGKNPFYEQYF
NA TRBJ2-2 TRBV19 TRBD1 TGTGCCAGTAGTCTTGGGACAGTGGACACCGGGGAGCTGTTTTTT CASSLGTVDTGELFF
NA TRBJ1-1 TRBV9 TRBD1 TGTGCCAGCAGTTTCGGGACAGGGGGAACTGAAGCTTTCTTT CASSFGTGGTEAFF
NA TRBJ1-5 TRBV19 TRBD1 TGTGCCAGTAGAAGCGGGACAGGACTTCAGCCCCAGCATTTT CASRSGTGLQPQHF
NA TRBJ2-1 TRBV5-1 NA TGCGCCAGCAGCTCCCAGAACAATGAGCAGTTCTTC CASSSQNNEQFF
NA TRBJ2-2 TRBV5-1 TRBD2 TGCGCCAGCAGCTTGCGAGGACTAGCGTCCGGGGAGCTGTTTTTT CASSLRGLASGELFF
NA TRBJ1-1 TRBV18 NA TGTGCCAGCTCACGAAACGGGGTCGGAGGTGTGAACACTGAAGCTTTCTTT CASSRNGVGGVNTEAFF
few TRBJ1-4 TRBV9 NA TGTGCCAGCAGCGTAAGGGGAGGGGGGACTAATGAAAAACTGTTTTTT CASSVRGGGTNEKLFF
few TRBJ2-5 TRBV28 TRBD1 TGTGCCAGCAGACTGTCGGACAGGGTTGGAGAGACCCAGTACTTC CASRLSDRVGETQYF
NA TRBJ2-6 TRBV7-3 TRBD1 TGTGCCAGCAGCTCTACAGGGGCCTCTGGGGCCAACGTCCTGACTTTC CASSSTGASGANVLTF
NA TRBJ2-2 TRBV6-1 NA TGTGCCAGCAGCTTCCGTCGACAGTCCACCGGGGAGCTGTTTTTT CASSFRRQSTGELFF
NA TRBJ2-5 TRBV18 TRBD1 TGTGCCAGCTCACCAAGGGACAGGGACAACCTCGCTGGTCAAGAGACCCAGTACTTC CASSPRDRDNLAGQETQYF
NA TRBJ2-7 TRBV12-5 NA TGTGCTAGTGGGAAATCAGGGTGGCCCCACGAGCAGTACTTC CASGKSGWPHEQYF
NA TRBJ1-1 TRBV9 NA TGTGCCAGCAGCGCACCTAAGAACACTGAAGCTTTCTTT CASSAPKNTEAFF
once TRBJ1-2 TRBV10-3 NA TGTGCCATCAGTGAATGGGTCAGGGGATTTGGTGGCTACACCTTC CAISEWVRGFGGYTF
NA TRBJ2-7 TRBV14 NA TGTGCCAGCAGCCAATTTTCCGGTCCCCTCTGGGAGCAGTACTTC CASSQFSGPLWEQYF
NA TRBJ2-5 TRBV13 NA TGTGCCAGCAGCTTGGGTTTAGGTGGGACTCCACAAGAGACCCAGTACTTC CASSLGLGGTPQETQYF
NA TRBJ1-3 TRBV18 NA TGTGCCAGCTCACCATGCAACAGACGTCGGAACACCATATATTTT CASSPCNRRRNTIYF
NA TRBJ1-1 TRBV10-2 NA TGCGCCAGCAGTGAGGGGCTTTGCACGAACCATGGCAGGGGTCGGGAGAACACTGAAGCTTTCTTT CASSEGLCTNHGRGRENTEAFF
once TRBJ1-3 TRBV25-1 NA TGTGCCAGCAGTGACCCACAGGGCTCCGTGGGAAACACCATATATTTT CASSDPQGSVGNTIYF
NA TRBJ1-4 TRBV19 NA TGTGCCAGTAGCCGGGGGACTACTCCAACTAATGAAAAACTGTTTTTT CASSRGTTPTNEKLFF
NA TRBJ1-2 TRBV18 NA TGTGCCAGCTCACTGGCCTCCCATAACTATGGCTACACCTTC CASSLASHNYGYTF
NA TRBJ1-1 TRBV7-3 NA TGTGCCAGCAGCTTAACGTCGGGGGACCGCACTGAAGCTTTCTTT CASSLTSGDRTEAFF
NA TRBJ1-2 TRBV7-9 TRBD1 TGTGCCAGCAGCCCAGGGGGATATGGCTACACCTTC CASSPGGYGYTF
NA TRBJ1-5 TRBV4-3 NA TGCGCCAGCAGCCAAGAATTAGGGGTAGACAATCAGCCCCAGCATTTT CASSQELGVDNQPQHF
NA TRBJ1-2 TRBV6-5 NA TGTGCCAGCAGTTACTCCCCCAGAACCTATGGCTACACCTTC CASSYSPRTYGYTF
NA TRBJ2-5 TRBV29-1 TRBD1 TGCAGCGACCAGGGACAGGGGGCTGGGGGGACCCAGTACTTC CSDQGQGAGGTQYF
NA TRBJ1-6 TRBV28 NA TGTGCCAGCTTCGGCGCAGGGGCAGTACGGGGTCAGTACAATTCACCCCTCCACTTT CASFGAGAVRGQYNSPLHF
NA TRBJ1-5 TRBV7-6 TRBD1 TGTGCCAGCAGCCCGGGGACAGATGGGTGGCAGCCCCAGCATTTT CASSPGTDGWQPQHF
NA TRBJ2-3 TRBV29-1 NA TGCAGCGTTGTCCCGGGAGTAGGAGATACGCAGTATTTT CSVVPGVGDTQYF
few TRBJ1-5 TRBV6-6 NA TGTGCCAGCGACGGTCGGGGGTTCACCAATCAGCCCCAGCATTTT CASDGRGFTNQPQHF